This T cell receptor beta chain was profiled in a study of T-cell reconstitution after alpha-beta-depleted transplantation in children. This clonotype was counted many times. As yet, its antigen is unknown. Unique molecular identifiers were incorporated into the prepared TCRbeta library. TCRdb used MiXCR to reprocess the PCR reads, holding one entry per CDR3 protein. The sample shows around 180,000 distinct CDR3 sequences, around 10% of them seen only once. The study's findings and limits: Most T-cell counts and diversity one year after the transplant came from T cells that were newly produced.

Germline V gene data show CDR1 as SGHNT and CDR2 as YYREEE (reference sequence). This CDR3 is 14 amino acids long. Between the trimmed V and J ends, which lost 3 bases and 2 bases, there was a span of 10 bases. The rearrangement uses TRBV5-4 and TRBJ2-3; D uncertain. The TCR sequence derives from a boy between 2 and 10 years old with acute myeloid leukemia, due to receive a stem cell transplant. This specimen was PBMCs, taken before TCRalphabeta/CD19-depleted stem cell transplant. CDR3 protein: CASSSPSSTDTQYF. The CDR3 coding sequence is TGTGCCAGCAGCTCCCCCAGTTCCACAGATACGCAGTATTTT.